These 3 T cell receptor beta chains share one sample of origin, sequenced in a study of cytotoxic CD8 clonotypes in ibrutinib-treated CLL. Here immunoSEQ multiplex PCR was the method, and the copy in TCRdb shows in-frame clones only, minus some. Of under 200,000 clones in the sample, more than 80% were seen once. Here the sequenced sample was PBMCs, taken after 24 months of ibrutinib treatment. These TCRs come from a human donor with chronic lymphocytic leukemia.

The chain uses TRBV19 and TRBJ1-1; 9 nucleotides match TRBD1. This CDR3 comprises 16 residues. V shed 4 bases and J 5 bases; nucleotides not matched to a gene: 11. Germline loops: CDR1 LNHDA, CDR2 SQIVND (reference sequence). In DNA form, the CDR3 reads TGTGCCAGTAGTACCCGCTCGACAGGGGGGAAGACTGAAGCTTTCTTT. It yields the protein CASSTRSTGGKTEAFF.

The rearrangement links TRBV4-1 to TRBJ2-7; tentatively, D is TRBD2 (6 bases). CDR1 and CDR2 from the germline V gene are MGHRA and YSYEKL. The CDR3 spans 17 residues. V lost 0 bases, J lost 2 bases, and 17 bases lay in between. DNA for the CDR3: TGCGCCAGCAGCCAAGAGGACCTGAGGCGCGGGACCTACGAGCAGTACTTC. It translates to CASSQEDLRRGTYEQYF.

The rearrangement uses TRBV7-3 and TRBJ2-7; no clear D. Germline CDR1 is SGHTA and CDR2 is FQGTGA. The CDR3 consists of 12 residues. V shed 5 bases and J shed 4 bases, with 9 bases lying between them. CDR3 residues: CASSEDGYEQYF. In nucleotides, the CDR3 is TGTGCCAGCAGCGAAGACGGATACGAGCAGTACTTC.